The 20 T cell receptor beta chains in this list originate from one sample, sequenced in a study of radiotherapy plus CTLA-4 blockade in lung cancer. Assay used: immunoSEQ multiplex PCR; TCRdb lists only in-frame clones, some missing. The sample yields about 87,000 clones, roughly 86% seen once. The starting material was peripheral blood, obtained from a patient treated with radiotherapy plus ipilimumab. The receptors stem from a human donor with non-small cell lung cancer that progressed on radiotherapy plus ipilimumab.

The genes are TRBV5-8 and TRBJ1-5, with a weak D call TRBD1 (6 bases). Germline CDR1 is SGHTS and CDR2 is YDEGEE. V lost 6 bases, J lost 2 bases, and 15 bases lay in between. The CDR3 length is 15 residues. CDR3 sequence reads: CASTLSPGGNQPQHF. The CDR3 DNA is TGTGCCAGCACTCTGAGCCCAGGGGGCAATCAGCCCCAGCATTTT.

This clone was detected once. V gene TRBV5-4 combines with J gene TRBJ1-1; D gene ambiguous. The CDR3 extends over 16 amino acids. CDR1 is SGHNT and CDR2 is YYREEE in the germline V gene (reference sequence). Trimming pared 4 bases from V and 0 bases from J, leaving 16 bases between. CDR3 coding DNA: TGTGCCAGCAGCCAAAATCAATGGACGGTGAACACTGAAGCTTTCTTT. Protein: CASSQNQWTVNTEAFF. The entire variable domain, with the rest obtained from reference TRBV5-4 and TRBJ1-1, is as follows: ETGVTQSPTHLIKTRGQQVTLRCSSQSGHNTVSWYQQALGQGPQFIFQYYREEENGRGNFPPRFSGLQFPNYSSELNVNALELDDSALYLCASSQNQWTVNTEAFFGQGTRLTVV.

This clone was counted a few times. This chain joins TRBV5-1 and TRBJ1-5, with unresolved D. The CDR3 length is 13 residues. Germline loops: CDR1 SGHRS, CDR2 YFSETQ. Trimming left V 4 bases short and J 5 bases short, with 10 bases between. CDR3 amino acids: CASSPAPYQPQHF. The CDR3 bases are TGCGCCAGCAGCCCGGCCCCATATCAGCCCCAGCATTTT.

The gene calls are TRBV7-6 and TRBJ2-3; weak D call: TRBD1 (6 bases). The V gene's germline CDR1 is SGHVS and CDR2 FNYEAQ. This CDR3 contains 14 residues. With 5 bases removed from V and 6 bases from J, the gap between germline ends came to 15 bases. The CDR3 here is CASSDGQPHDTQYF. In DNA, the CDR3 is TGTGCCAGCAGCGATGGACAGCCTCATGATACGCAGTATTTT. Combining the CDR3 with reference TRBV7-6 and TRBJ2-3 gives the whole variable domain GAGVSQSPRYKVTKRGQDVALRCDPISGHVSLYWYRQALGQGPEFLTYFNYEAQQDKSGLPNDRFSAERPEGSISTLTIQRTEQRDSAMYRCASSDGQPHDTQYFGPGTRLTVL.

The rearrangement links TRBV9 to TRBJ1-3; TRBD1 is a possible D gene (6 bases). The germline CDR1 and CDR2 sequences are SGDLS and YYNGEE. V was trimmed by 4 bases and J by 2 bases, leaving 13 bases between them. CDR3 length: 15 residues. In DNA form, the CDR3 reads TGTGCCAGCAGCCCTAGGGGGGGAACTGGAAACACCATATATTTT. Translation gives CASSPRGGTGNTIYF.

There are a few counts of this clone. Written as DNA, the CDR3 is TGTGCCATCAGTGAGACAGGGGGGAACACTGAAGCTTTCTTT. This translates into CAISETGGNTEAFF. The chain uses TRBV10-3 and TRBJ1-1; 8 bases line up with TRBD1. Germline V lookup: CDR1 ENHRY, CDR2 SYGVKD. J lost 1 base, V lost 2 bases, and 0 bases had no gene match. This CDR3 has 14 residues.

The rearrangement uses TRBV7-2 and TRBJ2-7, with 11 bases lining up with TRBD2. The germline V gene has CDR1 SGHTA and CDR2 FQGNSA. The CDR3 consists of 18 residues. With 1 base clipped from V and 2 bases from J, the junction kept 10 bases outside the gene matches. CDR3 sequence (DNA): TGTGCCAGCAGCTTAGAAGCCGGCGGGACTAGCGGAACCTACGAGCAGTACTTC. It is translated as CASSLEAGGTSGTYEQYF.

The chain is built from TRBV30 and TRBJ1-5, with 8 nucleotides matching TRBD1. The CDR3 has 19 residues. After removal of 4 bases from V and 2 bases from J, the junction contained 19 bases not matched to a gene. CDR1 is GTSNPN, CDR2 SVGIG, per germline (reference sequence). The CDR3 nucleotides are TGTGCCTGGACCCCTGGGCGCTGGACAGGGCGATTAGGCAATCAGCCCCAGCATTTT. It translates to CAWTPGRWTGRLGNQPQHF.

This clone was observed a single time. This chain uses TRBV5-1 with TRBJ2-5; 11 bases map to TRBD2. The germline V gene encodes CDR1 SGHRS and CDR2 YFSETQ. The CDR3 is made up of 16 amino acids. V shed 4 bases, J shed 3 bases, and the junction held 8 bases outside the gene matches. CDR3 protein: CASSVSGTSGKETQYF. DNA of the CDR3: TGCGCCAGCAGCGTTTCCGGGACTAGCGGAAAAGAGACCCAGTACTTC.

This clone was observed once. This chain joins TRBV4-3 and TRBJ2-7, with 8 bases matching TRBD1. Trimming at V came to 3 bases and at J to 6 bases, leaving 7 bases not matched to a gene. CDR3 length: 14 residues. Germline loops: CDR1 LGHNA, CDR2 YSLEER. CDR3 in amino acids: CASSQVTGAGEQYF. In nucleotides, the CDR3 is TGCGCCAGCAGCCAGGTGACAGGGGCGGGCGAGCAGTACTTC.

The V and J genes are TRBV28 and TRBJ2-7; D gene uncertain. The V end was cut by 6 bases, the J end by 9 bases, with 12 bases between. From germline, CDR1 is MDHEN and CDR2 SYDVKM. The CDR3 sequence is 11 residues long. CDR3 DNA sequence: TGTGCCAGCAGGGCCGACCTCGGGCAGTACTTC. Protein: CASRADLGQYF. Filled out from reference TRBV28 and TRBJ2-7, the complete variable domain reads DVKVTQSSRYLVKRTGEKVFLECVQDMDHENMFWYRQDPGLGLRLIYFSYDVKMKEKGDIPEGYSVSREKKERFSLILESASTNQTSMYLCASRADLGQYFGPGTRLTVT.

V is TRBV11-2 and J is TRBJ2-4; TRBD2 matches 9 bases. Germline V gives CDR1 SGHAT, CDR2 FQNNGV. Unmatched junction bases numbered 5, after V lost 4 bases and J lost 7 bases. The CDR3 sequence is 14 residues long. The CDR3 bases are TGTGCCAGCAGCTCGGGACTAGCTCCTAACATTCAGTACTTC. It translates to CASSSGLAPNIQYF.

This rearrangement joins TRBV9 to TRBJ1-4; maybe TRBD1 (6 bases). This CDR3 has 15 residues. Germline CDR1 and CDR2: SGDLS and YYNGEE. V was pared by 3 bases and J by 8 bases, with 17 bases between. The DNA of the CDR3 is TGTGCCAGCAGCGAGGGGGGCTCAAGGGGAGAAAAACTGTTTTTT. Amino acid sequence: CASSEGGSRGEKLFF.

The CDR3 here is CAWNMGRGAPEAFF. The DNA for the CDR3 is TGTGCCTGGAACATGGGGCGGGGGGCGCCGGAAGCTTTCTTT. This chain uses TRBV30 with TRBJ1-1, with a tentative D call TRBD1 (6 bases). Trimming pared 4 bases from V and 8 bases from J, leaving 20 bases between. This CDR3 is 14 amino acids long. Germline V lookup: CDR1 GTSNPN, CDR2 SVGIG (reference sequence).

The CDR3 DNA follows: TGTGCCAGCAGGACCATACAAGGGAACTATGGCTACACCTTC. This encodes CASRTIQGNYGYTF. The chain joins TRBV6-4 to TRBJ1-2; D gene ambiguous. The germline V and J ends were trimmed by 6 bases and 2 bases, with 13 bases remaining between them. Germline CDR1 is MRHNA and CDR2 is SNTAGT. The CDR3 consists of 14 residues.

J is TRBJ2-4 and V is TRBV30; tentative D call: TRBD1 (6 bases). There are 15 residues in the CDR3. Germline loops: CDR1 GTSNPN, CDR2 SVGIG (reference sequence). V lost 2 bases, J lost 3 bases, and 14 bases lay in between. The CDR3 DNA reads as TGTGCCTGGAGTAACCACAGGGAGAGCAAAAACATTCAGTACTTC. Translation gives CAWSNHRESKNIQYF.

V and J are TRBV19 and TRBJ2-5; a possible D gene is TRBD1 (5 bases). Germline-derived CDR1 and CDR2 are LNHDA and SQIVND (reference sequence). The V and J ends lost 4 bases and 7 bases respectively, with 10 bases between them. The CDR3 runs to 12 residues. The CDR3 bases are TGTGCCAGTAGTACAACAAGGGGGACCCAGTACTTC. This encodes CASSTTRGTQYF.

The V and J genes are TRBV2 and TRBJ2-1; either TRBD1 or TRBD2 may supply D (5 bases each). CDR3 length: 12 amino acids. V shed 6 bases and J shed 5 bases, with 8 bases lying between them. Germline V gene lookup returns CDR1 SNHLY and CDR2 FYNNEI. The chain's CDR3 is CASRGENNEQFF. As DNA, the CDR3 is TGTGCCAGCAGGGGGGAAAACAATGAGCAGTTCTTC.

CDR3 amino acids: CASKNRGMNTEAFF. CDR3 nucleotide sequence: TGTGCCAGCAAGAACAGGGGCATGAACACTGAAGCTTTCTTT. The chain uses TRBV6-1 and TRBJ1-1; TRBD1 matches 7 bases. This CDR3 region has 14 residues. Trimming removed 7 bases from V and 0 bases from J; junction bases left unmatched: 5. Germline CDR1 is MNHNS and CDR2 is SASEGT.

The chain has TRBV28 and TRBJ1-6, with D hard to call. Germline assignment: CDR1 MDHEN and CDR2 SYDVKM. This CDR3 comprises 11 residues. V shed 2 bases and J shed 7 bases, with 0 bases lying between them. Here the CDR3 reads CASSLNSPLHF. In DNA form, the CDR3 reads TGTGCCAGCAGTTTAAATTCACCCCTCCACTTT.